The T cell receptor (beta chain) described here comes from a study of shared clonotypes between healthy human individuals. Naive CD8 cells, CD45RO-negative and positively selected for CCR7, excluded terminally differentiated effector memory CD45RA+ cells. The study drew its donors from healthy HIV-negative adults without recent acute infections or vaccinations. Study findings and constraints: Roughly 5% of naive CD4 clonotypes were common to several donors. Larger richness was generally estimated for naive than memory subsets.

This CDR3 spans 14 amino acids. The V and J ends lost 7 bases and 3 bases respectively, with 14 bases between them. CDR1 is MDHEN and CDR2 is SYDVKM in the germline V gene. Remarks on this clone: Its antigen remains unidentified.

Once extracted for a subset, genomic DNA was divided evenly among several immunoSEQ plates. Here immunoSEQ multiplex PCR was the method, and the copy in TCRdb shows in-frame clones only, minus some. The sample contains hundreds of thousands of clones, 96% of which appear only once. This chain uses TRBV28 with TRBJ2-3; D perhaps matches TRBD1 (5 bases). Material: naive CD8+ T cells sorted from blood. The source of this sequence is a woman in her thirties in good health. This chain's CDR3 is CASTGSFSTDTQYF. Written as DNA, the CDR3 is TGTGCCAGCACAGGGTCATTCTCAACAGATACGCAGTATTTT.